This T cell receptor beta chain was obtained from a study of chemoradiotherapy in HPV16-positive cancers. About the research overall: Candidate HPV-specific clones and shared TCR motifs came from a couple of HPV16-positive patients. Study-wide results and caveats: Functional assays defining HPV-specific T cells used only two HPV16-positive patients. During treatment, candidate HPV-specific clones and E7-related motifs expanded in tumor.

This clone has a handful of counts. Antigen specificity is unknown. The germline gives CDR1 SGHTA, CDR2 FQGTGA. The CDR3 runs to 13 residues. V lost 6 bases, J lost 3 bases, and 11 bases lay in between. Repertoires were sampled repeatedly during chemoradiotherapy. Assay used: immunoSEQ multiplex PCR; TCRdb lists only in-frame clones, some missing. Here the sample spans 30,000 or so clones, 80% to 90% being singletons. The receptor was isolated from a human donor with HPV-associated anogenital cancer. The genes are TRBV7-3 and TRBJ1-1; D gene uncertain. The sequencing here drew on blood, taken from a patient who underwent chemoradiotherapy. The CDR3 is CASRQGYYTEAFF. CDR3 sequence (DNA): TGTGCCAGCAGACAAGGGTACTACACTGAAGCTTTCTTT.